This entry concerns a single T cell receptor beta chain. What it binds is not known. The record originates from a study of monozygotic twins with inflammatory bowel disease. Study-wide results and caveats: Possibly reflecting limited power, no difference in repertoire similarity was found between concordant and discordant twins.

Blood samples measuring more than 2 ml were taken per donor. This CDR3 contains 12 residues. Germline V gene data show CDR1 as SEHNR and CDR2 as FQNEAQ (reference sequence). TCRdb reprocessed the 5' RACE reads and reports one entry per CDR3 protein, with no DNA. In all, the sample yields 310,000 or so distinct CDR3 sequences. This receptor was obtained from a human donor with ulcerative colitis or Crohn's disease, or a healthy co-twin of an affected twin (not recorded which). The rearrangement joins TRBV7-9 to TRBJ1-1. Sequencing was done on a sample of blood. CDR3: CASSLSRAEAFF.